Given below is one T cell receptor beta chain in context. Its antigen is unidentified. Here immunoSEQ multiplex PCR was the method, and the copy in TCRdb shows in-frame clones only, minus some. The top ten hold roughly 3.5% of the sample, which has roughly 120,000 clones, 81% seen once. This entry comes from a study of radiotherapy plus CTLA-4 blockade in lung cancer. The overall study: There were objective responses in 18% of patients, and over 25% had disease control. Regarding the study as a whole: How blood T cell clones changed early, along with interferon-beta, reportedly forecast response best. Clones derived from tumor TCRs expanded in blood after radiotherapy plus ipilimumab.

The CDR3 consists of 15 residues. V lost 2 bases, J lost 8 bases, and 17 bases lay in between. Per the germline V gene, CDR1 is SGHDN and CDR2 is FVKESK. Patients in the study, people with chemo-refractory metastatic non-small-cell lung cancer, received focal radiation plus ipilimumab CTLA-4 blockade. The gene calls are TRBV14 and TRBJ2-3; D perhaps matches TRBD1 (5 bases). The starting material was peripheral blood, obtained from a patient treated with radiotherapy plus ipilimumab. The TCR comes from a human donor with non-small cell lung cancer that progressed on radiotherapy plus ipilimumab. Some clones in this sample may be carry-over from other donors' samples. The CDR3 DNA reads as TGTGCCAGCAGCCAACCTTATCAGGGTGACCCTACGCAGTATTTT. Translated: CASSQPYQGDPTQYF.